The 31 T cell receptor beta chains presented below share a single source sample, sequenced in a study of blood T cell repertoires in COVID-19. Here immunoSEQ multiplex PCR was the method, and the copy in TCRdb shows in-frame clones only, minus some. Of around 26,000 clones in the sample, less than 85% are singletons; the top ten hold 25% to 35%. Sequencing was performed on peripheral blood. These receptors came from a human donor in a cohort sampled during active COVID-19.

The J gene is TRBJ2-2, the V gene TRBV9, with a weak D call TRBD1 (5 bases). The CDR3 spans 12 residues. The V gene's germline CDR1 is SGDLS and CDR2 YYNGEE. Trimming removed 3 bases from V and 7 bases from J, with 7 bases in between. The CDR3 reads CASSDQGGELFF. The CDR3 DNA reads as TGTGCCAGCAGCGACCAGGGCGGGGAGCTGTTTTTT.

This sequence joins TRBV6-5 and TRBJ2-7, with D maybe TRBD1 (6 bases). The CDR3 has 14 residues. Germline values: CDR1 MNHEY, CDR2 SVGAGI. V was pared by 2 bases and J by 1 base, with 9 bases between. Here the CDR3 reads CASSYTGQSYEQYF. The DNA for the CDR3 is TGTGCCAGCAGTTACACAGGACAGTCCTACGAGCAGTACTTC.

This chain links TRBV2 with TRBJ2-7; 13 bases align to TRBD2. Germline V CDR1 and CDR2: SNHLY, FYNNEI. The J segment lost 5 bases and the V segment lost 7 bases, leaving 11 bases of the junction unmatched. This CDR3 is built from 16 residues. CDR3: CASIPVGLAGPNEQYF. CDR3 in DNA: TGTGCCAGCATTCCGGTGGGACTAGCGGGACCTAACGAGCAGTACTTC. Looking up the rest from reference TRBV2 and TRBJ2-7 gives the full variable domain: EPEVTQTPSHQVTQMGQEVILRCVPISNHLYFYWYRQILGQKVEFLVSFYNNEISEKSEIFDDQFSVERPDGSNFTLKIRSTKLEDSAMYFCASIPVGLAGPNEQYFGPGTRLTVT.

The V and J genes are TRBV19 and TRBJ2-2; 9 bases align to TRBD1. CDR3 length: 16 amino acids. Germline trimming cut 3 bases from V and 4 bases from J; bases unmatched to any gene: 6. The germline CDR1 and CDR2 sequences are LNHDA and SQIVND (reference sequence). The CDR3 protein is CASSIGTGRLTGELFF. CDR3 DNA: TGTGCCAGTAGTATTGGGACAGGGCGCCTCACCGGGGAGCTGTTTTTT.

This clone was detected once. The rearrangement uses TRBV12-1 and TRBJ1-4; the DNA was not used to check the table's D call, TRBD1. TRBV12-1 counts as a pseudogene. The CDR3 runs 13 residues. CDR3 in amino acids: CASSYDMNEKLFF. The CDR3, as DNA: TGTGCCAGCAGTTATGACATGAATGAAAAACTGTTTTTT.

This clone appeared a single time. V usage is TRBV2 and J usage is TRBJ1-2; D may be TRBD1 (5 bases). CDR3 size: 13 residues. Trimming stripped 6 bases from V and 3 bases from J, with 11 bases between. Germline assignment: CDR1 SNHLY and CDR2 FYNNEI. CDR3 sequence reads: CASRKRGDYGYTF. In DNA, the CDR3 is TGTGCCAGCAGGAAGCGGGGCGACTATGGCTACACCTTC.

CDR3 in DNA: TGTGCCAGCTGCCCTCTATCCTACGAGCAGTACTTC. Translation: CASCPLSYEQYF. The genes are TRBV2 and TRBJ2-7; D unresolved. The length of the CDR3 is 12 residues. V was clipped by 8 bases and J by 1 base, with 9 bases between them. Germline CDR1 and CDR2: SNHLY and FYNNEI.

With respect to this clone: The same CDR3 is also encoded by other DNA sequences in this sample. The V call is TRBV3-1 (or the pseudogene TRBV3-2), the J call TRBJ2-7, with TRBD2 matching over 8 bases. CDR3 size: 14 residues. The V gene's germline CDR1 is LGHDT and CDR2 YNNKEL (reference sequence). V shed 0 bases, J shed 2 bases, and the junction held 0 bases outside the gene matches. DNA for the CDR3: TGTGCCAGCAGCCAAGAACTAGCGGCCTACGAGCAGTACTTC. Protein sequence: CASSQELAAYEQYF.

The CDR3 coding sequence is TGTGCCATCAGTGAGTCGAAAGAACAGGGGGCAGGGGAGCAGTTCTTC. This encodes CAISESKEQGAGEQFF. The rearrangement joins TRBV10-3 to TRBJ2-1, with 9 bases aligning to TRBD1. CDR1 and CDR2 (germline): ENHRY, SYGVKD. The CDR3 consists of 16 residues. V gave up 0 bases and J gave up 10 bases; unmatched junction bases: 10.

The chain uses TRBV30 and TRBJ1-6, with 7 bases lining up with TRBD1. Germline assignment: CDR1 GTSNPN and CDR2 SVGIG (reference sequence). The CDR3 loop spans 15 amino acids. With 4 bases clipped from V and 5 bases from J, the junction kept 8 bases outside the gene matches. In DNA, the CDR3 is TGTGCCTGGATTCGAAACAGGGGTAATAATTCACCCCTCCACTTT. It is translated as CAWIRNRGNNSPLHF.

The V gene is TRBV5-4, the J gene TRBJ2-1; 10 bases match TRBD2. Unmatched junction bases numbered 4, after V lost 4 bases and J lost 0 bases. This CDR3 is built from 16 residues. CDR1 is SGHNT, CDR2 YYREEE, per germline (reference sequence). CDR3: CASSRIAGGSYNEQFF. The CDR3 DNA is TGTGCCAGCAGCCGAATAGCGGGAGGCTCCTACAATGAGCAGTTCTTC.

The CDR3 nucleotides are TGTGCCTGGCGTACTAACTATGGCTACACCTTC. This translates into CAWRTNYGYTF. The chain joins TRBV30 to TRBJ1-2, with no clear D. Trimming left V 5 bases short and J 0 bases short, with 4 bases between. This CDR3 is built from 11 residues. Germline CDR1 GTSNPN, CDR2 SVGIG (reference sequence).

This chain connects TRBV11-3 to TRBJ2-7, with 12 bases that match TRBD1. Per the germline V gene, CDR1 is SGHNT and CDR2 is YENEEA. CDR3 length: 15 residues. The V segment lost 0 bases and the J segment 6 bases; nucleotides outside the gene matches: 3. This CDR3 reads CASSLDGTGGSEQYF. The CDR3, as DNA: TGTGCCAGCAGCTTAGACGGGACAGGGGGCAGCGAGCAGTACTTC. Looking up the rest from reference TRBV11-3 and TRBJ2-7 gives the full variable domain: EAGVVQSPRYKIIEKKQPVAFWCNPISGHNTLYWYLQNLGQGPELLIRYENEEAVDDSQLPKDRFSAERLKGVDSTLKIQPAELGDSAVYLCASSLDGTGGSEQYFGPGTRLTVT.

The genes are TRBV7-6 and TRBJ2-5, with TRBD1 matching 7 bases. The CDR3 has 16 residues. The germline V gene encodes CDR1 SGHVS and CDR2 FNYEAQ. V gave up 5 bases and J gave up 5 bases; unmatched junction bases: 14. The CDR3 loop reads CASSTGAGIRGETQYF. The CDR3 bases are TGTGCCAGCAGCACAGGTGCAGGGATCAGGGGGGAGACCCAGTACTTC.

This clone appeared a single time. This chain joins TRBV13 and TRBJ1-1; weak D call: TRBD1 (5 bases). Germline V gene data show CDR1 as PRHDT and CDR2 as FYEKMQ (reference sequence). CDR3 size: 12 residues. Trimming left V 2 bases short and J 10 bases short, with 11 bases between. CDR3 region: CASSLRIGAAFF. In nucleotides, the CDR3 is TGTGCCAGCAGCTTACGGATAGGGGCAGCTTTCTTT.

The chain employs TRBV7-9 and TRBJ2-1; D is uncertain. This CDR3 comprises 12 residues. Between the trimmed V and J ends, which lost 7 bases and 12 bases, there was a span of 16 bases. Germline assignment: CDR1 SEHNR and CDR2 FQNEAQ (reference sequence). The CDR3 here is CASTNPPAAQFF. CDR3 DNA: TGTGCCAGCACCAATCCCCCCGCGGCGCAGTTCTTC.

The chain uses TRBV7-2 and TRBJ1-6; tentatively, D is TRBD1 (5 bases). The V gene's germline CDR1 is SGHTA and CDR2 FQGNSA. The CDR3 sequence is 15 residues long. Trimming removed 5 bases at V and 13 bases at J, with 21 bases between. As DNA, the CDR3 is TGTGCCAGCAGCGCTTCCATCGGGGGAGAGTTCCCCCTCCACTTT. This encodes CASSASIGGEFPLHF.

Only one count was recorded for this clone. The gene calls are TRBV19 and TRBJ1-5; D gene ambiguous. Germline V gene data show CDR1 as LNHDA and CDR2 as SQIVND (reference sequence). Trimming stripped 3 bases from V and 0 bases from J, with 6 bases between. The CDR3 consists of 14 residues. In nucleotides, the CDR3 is TGTGCCAGTAGTATCCTATCTAGCAATCAGCCCCAGCATTTT. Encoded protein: CASSILSSNQPQHF.

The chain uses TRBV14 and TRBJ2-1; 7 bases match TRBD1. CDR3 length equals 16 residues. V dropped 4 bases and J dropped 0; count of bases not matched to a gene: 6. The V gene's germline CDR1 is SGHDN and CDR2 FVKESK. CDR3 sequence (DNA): TGTGCCAGCAGCCGCCGCAGGGGGATCTCCTACAATGAGCAGTTCTTC. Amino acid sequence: CASSRRRGISYNEQFF.

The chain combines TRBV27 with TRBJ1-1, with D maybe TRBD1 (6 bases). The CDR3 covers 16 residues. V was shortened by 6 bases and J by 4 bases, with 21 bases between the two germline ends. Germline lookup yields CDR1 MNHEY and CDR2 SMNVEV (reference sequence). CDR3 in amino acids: CASRDLRGTVGTEAFF. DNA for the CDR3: TGTGCCAGCAGGGACCTAAGGGGGACCGTGGGCACTGAAGCTTTCTTT.

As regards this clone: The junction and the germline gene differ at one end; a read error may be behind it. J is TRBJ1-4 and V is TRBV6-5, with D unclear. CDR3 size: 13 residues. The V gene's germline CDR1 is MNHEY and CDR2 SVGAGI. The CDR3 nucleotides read TGTGCCGGCAGTTACGCGGGGAGGGAAAAACTGTTTTTT. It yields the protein CAGSYAGREKLFF.

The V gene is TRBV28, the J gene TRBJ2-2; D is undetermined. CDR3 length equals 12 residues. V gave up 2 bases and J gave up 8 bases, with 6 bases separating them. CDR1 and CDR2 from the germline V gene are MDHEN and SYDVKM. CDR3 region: CASSLEVGELFF. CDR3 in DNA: TGTGCCAGCAGTTTAGAGGTTGGGGAGCTGTTTTTT.

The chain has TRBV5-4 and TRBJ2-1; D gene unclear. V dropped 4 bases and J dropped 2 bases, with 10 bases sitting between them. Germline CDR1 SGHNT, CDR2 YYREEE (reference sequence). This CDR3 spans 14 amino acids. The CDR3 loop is CASSTPSPYNEQFF. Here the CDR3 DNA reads TGTGCCAGCAGCACCCCGAGCCCCTACAATGAGCAGTTCTTC.

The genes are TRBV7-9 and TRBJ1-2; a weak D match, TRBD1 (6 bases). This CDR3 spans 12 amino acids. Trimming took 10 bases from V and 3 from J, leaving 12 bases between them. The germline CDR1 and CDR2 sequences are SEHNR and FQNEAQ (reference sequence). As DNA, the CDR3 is TGTGCCATCCGACAGGCAGACTATGGCTACACCTTC. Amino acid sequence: CAIRQADYGYTF.

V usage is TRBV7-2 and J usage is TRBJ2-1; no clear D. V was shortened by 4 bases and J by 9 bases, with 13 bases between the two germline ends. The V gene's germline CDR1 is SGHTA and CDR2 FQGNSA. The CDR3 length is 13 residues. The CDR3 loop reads CASSSLVRAEQFF. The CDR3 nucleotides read TGTGCCAGCAGCTCCCTAGTGCGAGCTGAGCAGTTCTTC.

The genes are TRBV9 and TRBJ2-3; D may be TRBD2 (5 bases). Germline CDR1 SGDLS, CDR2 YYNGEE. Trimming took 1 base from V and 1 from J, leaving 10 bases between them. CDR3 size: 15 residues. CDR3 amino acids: CASSVRVGGTDTQYF. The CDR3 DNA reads TGTGCCAGCAGCGTAAGGGTCGGGGGCACAGATACGCAGTATTTT.

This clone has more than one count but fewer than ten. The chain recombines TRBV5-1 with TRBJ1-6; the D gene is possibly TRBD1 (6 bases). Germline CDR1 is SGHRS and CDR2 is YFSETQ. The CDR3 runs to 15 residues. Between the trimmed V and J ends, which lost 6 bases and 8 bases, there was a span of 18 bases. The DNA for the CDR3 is TGCGCCAGCACCCTCGAGAGCCCAGGGGATTCACCCCTCCACTTT. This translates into CASTLESPGDSPLHF.

The CDR3 coding sequence is TGCAGCGTTGAAGCCGCCACTCGAGGGTACACTGAAGCTTTCTTT. Translation gives CSVEAATRGYTEAFF. The chain links TRBV29-1 to TRBJ1-1; D is undetermined. This CDR3 is built from 15 residues. The germline CDR1 and CDR2 sequences are SQVTM and ANQGSEA. The ends were cut back, 1 base at V and 3 bases at J, with 15 bases in the middle.

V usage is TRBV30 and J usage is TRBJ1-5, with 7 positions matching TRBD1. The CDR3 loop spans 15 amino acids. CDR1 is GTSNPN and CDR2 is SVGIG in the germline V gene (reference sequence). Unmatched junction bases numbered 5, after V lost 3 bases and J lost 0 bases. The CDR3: CAWSDQGVSNQPQHF. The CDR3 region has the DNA TGTGCCTGGAGCGACCAGGGGGTTAGCAATCAGCCCCAGCATTTT.

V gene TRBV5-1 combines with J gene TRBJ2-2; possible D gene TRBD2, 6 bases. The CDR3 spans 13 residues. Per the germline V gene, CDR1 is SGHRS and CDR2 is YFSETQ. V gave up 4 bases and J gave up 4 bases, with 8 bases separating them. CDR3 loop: CASSKEGTGELFF. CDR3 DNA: TGCGCCAGCAGCAAGGAGGGCACCGGGGAGCTGTTTTTT.

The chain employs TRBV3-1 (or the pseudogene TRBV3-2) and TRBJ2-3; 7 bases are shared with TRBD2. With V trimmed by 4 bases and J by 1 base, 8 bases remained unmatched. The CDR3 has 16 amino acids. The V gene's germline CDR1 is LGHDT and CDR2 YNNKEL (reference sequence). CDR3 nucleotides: TGTGCCAGCAGCCCCCTGGGCGGGAGTCGCACAGATACGCAGTATTTT. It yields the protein CASSPLGGSRTDTQYF.